This T cell receptor beta chain emerged from a study of TIL therapy for anti-PD-1-resistant metastatic lung cancer. Study-level information: Patients had a median age of almost 55 years (range roughly 35-80).

This was the immunoSEQ v3 assay. Sequencing depth was about 2 million read pairs for survey level, roughly 4.5-6 million for deep. Measured with immunoSEQ multiplex PCR; TCRdb has only the in-frame clones, and not every one. The table records tens of thousands of clones, about two thirds of them present only once. Noted time point: pre-treatment sample, taken before nivolumab and TIL therapy. Most excised metastases sampled were pleural nodules or supraclavicular lymph nodes. Patients were adults with stage 4 NSCLC. This clone came up once. The TCR sequence derives from a person aged 30 to 80 with non-small cell lung cancer. The input for sequencing was tumor tissue, taken at baseline.

CDR3 region: CASSFGTEAFF. The CDR3 DNA follows: TGTGCCAGCAGTTTTGGCACTGAAGCTTTCTTT. V gene TRBV14 combines with J gene TRBJ1-1; D is unclear. Deletions cut 6 bases from V and 4 bases from J, with 6 bases between. The CDR3 loop spans 11 amino acids. Germline CDR1 and CDR2: SGHDN and FVKESK. The variable domain in full, with the rest retrieved from reference TRBV14 and TRBJ1-1, is EAGVTQFPSHSVIEKGQTVTLRCDPISGHDNLYWYRRVMGKEIKFLLHFVKESKQDESGMPNNRFLAERTGGTYSTLKVQPAELEDSGVYFCASSFGTEAFFGQGTRLTVV.